The sequence of this TCR beta chain was determined in a study of regulatory T cells in long-lasting Graves disease. Noted time point: persistent/refractory GD, antithyroid drugs over 5 years with positive TRAb. RNA isolated from PBMCs was used to make the TCR library. HTBI primers from iRepertoire and Arm-PCR of CDR3 regions yielded the TCR beta libraries. TCRdb used MiXCR to reprocess the multiplex PCR reads, holding one entry per CDR3 protein. The sample gives a few hundred thousand distinct CDR3 sequences, 23% of which show up once; around 26% is in the top ten. The CDR3 has 17 residues. V was clipped by 2 bases and J by 0 bases, with 16 bases between them. Germline assignment: CDR1 MGHDK and CDR2 SYGVNS.

The sequences come from peripheral blood mononuclear cells (PBMCs), collected when the disease was refractory, from a patient treated with antithyroid drugs. This sequence was found in a female donor with Graves disease. The chain carries TRBV25-1 and TRBJ1-2, with D possibly being TRBD1 (6 bases). CDR3 nucleotides: TGTGCCAGCAGTGAAATCGGACAGCCGGATTCTAACTATGGCTACACCTTC. This translates into CASSEIGQPDSNYGYTF.